This TCR beta chain was profiled in a study of T cell responses to AZD1222 COVID-19 vaccine. Germline-derived CDR1 and CDR2 are KGHSH and LQKENI. Trimming stripped 4 bases from V and 1 base from J, with 14 bases between. The CDR3 extends over 15 amino acids. As regards this clone: No antigen is known for it.

Assay used: immunoSEQ multiplex PCR; TCRdb lists only in-frame clones, some missing. The data hold under 130,000 clones, with 80% to 95% observed a single time. General study findings and limits: Repertoires were collected only later (after the peak T cell response had occurred). Among spike-specific TCRs, nearly half reportedly target unmutated variant regions. Mostly white British, mostly female donors; authors suggested clonal diversity may be underestimated.

This sequence joins TRBV18 and TRBJ2-7, with D maybe TRBD2 (7 bases). This TCR came from an adult in good health. The source was peripheral blood, collected on day 0 of AZD1222 vaccination. The CDR3, as DNA: TGTGCCAGCTCACGATACAGGGAGGGTTCCTACGAGCAGTACTTC. This sequence encodes CASSRYREGSYEQYF.